The T cell receptor (beta chain) under discussion was sequenced for a study of Ad26.COV2.S vaccination and SARS-CoV-2 variants (dated by TCRdb to about 2021). In the study overall: Donors in the vaccine arm were drawn from COV1001, a multicentre, randomized, double-blind, placebo-controlled phase I-IIa trial testing Ad26.COV2.S in healthy adults. TCRbeta repertoire sequencing was used to assess the specificity and breadth of SARS-CoV-2-reactive T cell receptors after Ad26.COV2.S vaccination. Throughout the experiments and outcome assessment, investigators stayed blinded to trial group allocation. Ad26.COV2.S was administered intramuscularly at a dose of 5x10^10 or 1x10^11 viral particles, either as one shot or as two shots given 56 days apart. A total of some 30 samples were included in the TCR-sequenced set, comprising roughly 20 Ad26.COV2.S vaccine recipients, 5 placebo recipients and 8 SARS-CoV-2 convalescent individuals. Trial participants were randomized into five groups of five: low-dose or high-dose Ad26.COV2.S given once or twice, or placebo on both occasions. Here is what the overall study found, with its caveats: After vaccination, spike-specific CD8+ and CD4+ T cell responses were reported to show substantial breadth. Ad26.COV2.S recipients had higher spike-specific TCR breadth than placebo recipients (P = 0.0014). Comparing responses between vaccine doses or regimens was not something the study was powered to do. Vaccine and placebo recipients had similar non-spike TCR breadth, a finding consistent with the vaccine containing only spike. It was noted by the authors that total T cell responses may have been underestimated by the TCR breadth and depth analyses.

Points on this clone: Its antigen remains undetermined. Within one base of it there is no much larger clone, and no base qualities were kept.

The immunoSEQ Assay was used to sequence TCRbeta CDR3 regions. After extraction, genomic DNA underwent amplification by bias-controlled multiplex PCR, followed by high-throughput sequencing. The paper's data handling went like this. Collapsing and filtering of sequences were performed to quantify the absolute abundance of each unique TCRbeta CDR3 region. Usable DNA was measured by amplifying reference genes present in all nucleated cells, and TCRbeta template counts were normalized to that usable DNA to estimate T cell fraction. Repertoire TCRs were annotated as SARS-CoV-2-specific when V gene, CDR3 amino acid sequence and J gene were exactly matched to a known reactive TCR set. The reference SARS-CoV-2 TCR set came from MIRA and was filtered for enrichment in COVID-19-positive ImmuneCODE repertoires, removing public or cross-reactive TCRs. Using the MIRA antigens, annotated TCRs were further analysed by specific ORF or by position within an ORF. Breadth was defined as annotated unique rearrangements over total unique productive rearrangements; depth was the summed frequency of those rearrangements. Two-sided Wilcoxon rank-sum tests were applied when comparing TCR breadth between groups. Held by TCRdb, this immuneACCESS table contains in-frame sequences only and omits some clones. Under half of the omission traces to an unresolved V gene where checked; the cause of the rest is unknown. V, J and clone size are taken as reported in that table, and D and trimming were inferred from the DNA itself. This sample comprises around 380,000 clones, 75% to 90% of them detected only once. Approximately 3.7% of the sample is in the top ten clones.

Relative to germline, V is missing 4 bases and J is missing 2 bases, with 6 bases of the junction outside any gene match. Including the terminal cysteine and phenylalanine, the CDR3 comprises 16 residues. The CDR3 DNA has 48 bases and is translated from base 1. The germline V gene supplies CDR1 MNHNS and CDR2 SASEGT. This sample's treatment or condition label indicates: about 20 received Ad26.COV2.S at low or high dose, single or two shots; about 5 received placebo; per-sample allocation not given. Repertoires of vaccine and placebo recipients were sequenced from samples collected on day 63 after the first injection. Between 29 July and 7 August 2020, Cohort 1b enrolled about 27 adults aged 18-55 years at one site in Boston, USA. As a vaccine, Ad26.COV2.S was a replication-incompetent adenovirus type 26 vector that expressed a prefusion-stabilized SARS-CoV-2 spike protein derived from the original Wuhan strain.

This TCR was recovered from a person aged 18-65 years who received the Ad26.COV2.S COVID-19 vaccine or a placebo. The sequencing here drew on peripheral blood, taken in a trial of Ad26.COV2.S vaccine versus placebo. The chain uses TRBV6-1 and TRBJ2-5; TRBD2 lines up with 11 middle nucleotides. The CDR3 protein sequence reads: CASSAPSGGSQETQYF. In nucleotide form, the sequence is TGTGCCAGCAGTGCTCCTAGCGGGGGGTCTCAAGAGACCCAGTACTTC.